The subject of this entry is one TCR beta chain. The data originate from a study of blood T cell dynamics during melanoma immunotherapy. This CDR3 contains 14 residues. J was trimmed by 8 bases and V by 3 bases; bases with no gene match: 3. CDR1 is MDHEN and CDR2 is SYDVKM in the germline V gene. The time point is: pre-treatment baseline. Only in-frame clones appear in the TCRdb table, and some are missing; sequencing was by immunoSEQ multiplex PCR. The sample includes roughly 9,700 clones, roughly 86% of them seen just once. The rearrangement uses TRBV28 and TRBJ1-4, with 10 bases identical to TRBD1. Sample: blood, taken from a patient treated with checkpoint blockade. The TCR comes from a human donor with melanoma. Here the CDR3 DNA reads TGTGCCAGCAGTTTGACAGGGGGCGTCGAAAAACTGTTTTTT. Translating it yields CASSLTGGVEKLFF.